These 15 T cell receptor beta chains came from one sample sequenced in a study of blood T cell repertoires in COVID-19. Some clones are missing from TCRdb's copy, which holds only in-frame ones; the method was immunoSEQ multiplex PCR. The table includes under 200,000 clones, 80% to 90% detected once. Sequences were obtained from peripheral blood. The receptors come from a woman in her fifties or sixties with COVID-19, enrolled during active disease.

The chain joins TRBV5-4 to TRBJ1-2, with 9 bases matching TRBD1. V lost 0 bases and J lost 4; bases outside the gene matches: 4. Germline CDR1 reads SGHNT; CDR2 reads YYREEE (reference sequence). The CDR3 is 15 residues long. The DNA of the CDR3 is TGTGCCAGCAGCTTGGTGGGACAGGGCTCCTATGGCTACACCTTC. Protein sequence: CASSLVGQGSYGYTF.

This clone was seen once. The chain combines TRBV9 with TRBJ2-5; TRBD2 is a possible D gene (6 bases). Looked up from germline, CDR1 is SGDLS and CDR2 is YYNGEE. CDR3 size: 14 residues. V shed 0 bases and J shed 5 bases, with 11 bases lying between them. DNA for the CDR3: TGTGCCAGCAGCGTAGGGTCTAGCGTGGAGACCCAGTACTTC. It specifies CASSVGSSVETQYF. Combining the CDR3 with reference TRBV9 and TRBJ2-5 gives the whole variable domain DSGVTQTPKHLITATGQRVTLRCSPRSGDLSVYWYQQSLDQGLQFLIQYYNGEERAKGNILERFSAQQFPDLHSELNLSSLELGDSALYFCASSVGSSVETQYFGPGTRLLVL.

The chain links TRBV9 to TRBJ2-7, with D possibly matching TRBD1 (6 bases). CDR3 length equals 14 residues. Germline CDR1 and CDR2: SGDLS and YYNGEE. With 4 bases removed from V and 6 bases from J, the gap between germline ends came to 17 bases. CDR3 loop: CASSTETGSVEQYF. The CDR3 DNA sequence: TGTGCCAGCAGCACCGAGACAGGTTCGGTCGAGCAGTACTTC.

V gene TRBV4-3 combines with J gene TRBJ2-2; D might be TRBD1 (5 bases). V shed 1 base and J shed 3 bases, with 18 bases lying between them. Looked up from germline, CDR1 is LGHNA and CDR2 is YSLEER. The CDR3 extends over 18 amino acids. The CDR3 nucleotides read TGCGCCAGCAGCCAAGGGTGGGGCCCAACATTCGACACCGGGGAGCTGTTTTTT. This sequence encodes CASSQGWGPTFDTGELFF.

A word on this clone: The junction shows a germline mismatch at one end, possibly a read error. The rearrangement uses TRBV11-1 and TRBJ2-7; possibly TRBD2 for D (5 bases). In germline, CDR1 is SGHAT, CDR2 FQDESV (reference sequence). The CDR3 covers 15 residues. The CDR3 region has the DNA TGTGCCAACAGCTTAGGCGGGTTATCTACAGACGAGCAGTACTTC. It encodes CANSLGGLSTDEQYF. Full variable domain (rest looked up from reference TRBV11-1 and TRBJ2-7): EAEVAQSPRYKITEKSQAVAFWCDPISGHATLYWYRQILGQGPELLVQFQDESVVDDSQLPKDRFSAERLKGVDSTLKIQPAELGDSAMYLCANSLGGLSTDEQYFGPGTRLTVT.

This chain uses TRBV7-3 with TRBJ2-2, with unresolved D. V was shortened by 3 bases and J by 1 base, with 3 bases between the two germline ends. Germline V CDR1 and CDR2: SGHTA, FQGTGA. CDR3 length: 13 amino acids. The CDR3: CASSFRNTGELFF. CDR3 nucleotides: TGTGCCAGCAGCTTCCGGAACACCGGGGAGCTGTTTTTT. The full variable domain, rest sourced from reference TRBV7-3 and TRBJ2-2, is GAGVSQTPSNKVTEKGKYVELRCDPISGHTALYWYRQSLGQGPEFLIYFQGTGAADDSGLPNDRFFAVRPEGSVSTLKIQRTERGDSAVYLCASSFRNTGELFFGEGSRLTVL.

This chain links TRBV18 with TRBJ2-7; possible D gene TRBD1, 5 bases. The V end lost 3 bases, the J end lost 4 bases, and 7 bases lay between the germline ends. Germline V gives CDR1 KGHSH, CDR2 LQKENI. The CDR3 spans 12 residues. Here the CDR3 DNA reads TGTGCCAGCTCACCGACAGTATACGAGCAGTACTTC. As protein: CASSPTVYEQYF.

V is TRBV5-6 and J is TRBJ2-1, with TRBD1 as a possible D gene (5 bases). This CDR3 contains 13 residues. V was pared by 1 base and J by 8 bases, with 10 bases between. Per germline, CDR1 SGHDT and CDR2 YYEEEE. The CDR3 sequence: CASSLPGAHEQFF. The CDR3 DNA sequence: TGTGCCAGCAGCTTGCCTGGGGCACATGAGCAGTTCTTC. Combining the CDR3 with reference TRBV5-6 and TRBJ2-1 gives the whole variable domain DAGVTQSPTHLIKTRGQQVTLRCSPKSGHDTVSWYQQALGQGPQFIFQYYEEEERQRGNFPDRFSGHQFPNYSSELNVNALLLGDSALYLCASSLPGAHEQFFGPGTRLTVL.

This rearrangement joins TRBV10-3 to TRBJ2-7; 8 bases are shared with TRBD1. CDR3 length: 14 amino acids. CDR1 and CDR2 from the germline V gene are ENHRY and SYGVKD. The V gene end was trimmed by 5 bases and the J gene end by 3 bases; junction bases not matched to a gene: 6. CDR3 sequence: CAISRTGPNYEQYF. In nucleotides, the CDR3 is TGTGCCATCAGTCGGACAGGGCCAAACTACGAGCAGTACTTC.

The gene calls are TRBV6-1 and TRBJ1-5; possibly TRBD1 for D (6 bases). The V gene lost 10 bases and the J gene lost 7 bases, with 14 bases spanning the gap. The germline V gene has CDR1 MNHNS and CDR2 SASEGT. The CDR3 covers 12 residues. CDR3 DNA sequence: TGTGCCACCCAAGGGGGGGACCAGCCCCAGCATTTT. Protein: CATQGGDQPQHF.

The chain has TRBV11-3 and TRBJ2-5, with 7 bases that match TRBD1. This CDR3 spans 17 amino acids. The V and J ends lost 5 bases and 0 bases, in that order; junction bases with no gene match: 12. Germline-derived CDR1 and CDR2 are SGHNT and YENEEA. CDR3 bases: TGTGCCAGCAGCCTACGACAGGGACGCCGGTACCAAGAGACCCAGTACTTC. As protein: CASSLRQGRRYQETQYF.

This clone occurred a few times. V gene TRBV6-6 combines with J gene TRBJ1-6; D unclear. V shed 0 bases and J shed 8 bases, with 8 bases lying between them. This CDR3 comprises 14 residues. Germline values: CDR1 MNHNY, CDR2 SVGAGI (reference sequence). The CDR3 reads CASSYSGMDSPLHF. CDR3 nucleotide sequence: TGTGCCAGCAGTTACTCGGGCATGGATTCACCCCTCCACTTT.

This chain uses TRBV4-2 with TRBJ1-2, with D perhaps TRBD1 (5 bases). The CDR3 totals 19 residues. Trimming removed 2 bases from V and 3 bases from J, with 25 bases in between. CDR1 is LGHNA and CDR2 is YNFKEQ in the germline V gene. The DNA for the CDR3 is TGTGCCAGCAGCCAATTTTGGGCCCAAGGGCCTCAGGGTTACTATGGCTACACCTTC. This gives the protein CASSQFWAQGPQGYYGYTF.

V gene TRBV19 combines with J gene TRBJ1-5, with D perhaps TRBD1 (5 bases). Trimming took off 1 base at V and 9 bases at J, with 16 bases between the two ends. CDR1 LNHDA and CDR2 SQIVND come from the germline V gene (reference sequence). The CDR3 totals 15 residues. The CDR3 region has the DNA TGTGCCAGTAGTATAGGAACTGGGGGGAAAGGGCCCCAGCATTTT. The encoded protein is CASSIGTGGKGPQHF. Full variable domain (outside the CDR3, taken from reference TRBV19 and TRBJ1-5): DGGITQSPKYLFRKEGQNVTLSCEQNLNHDAMYWYRQDPGQGLRLIYYSQIVNDFQKGDIAEGYSVSREKKESFPLTVTSAQKNPTAFYLCASSIGTGGKGPQHFGDGTRLSIL.

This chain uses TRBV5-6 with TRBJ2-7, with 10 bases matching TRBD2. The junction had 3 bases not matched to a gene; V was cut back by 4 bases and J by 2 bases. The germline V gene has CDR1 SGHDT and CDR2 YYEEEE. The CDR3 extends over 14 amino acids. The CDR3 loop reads CASSRGLAAYEQYF. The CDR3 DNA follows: TGTGCCAGCAGCCGTGGACTAGCGGCCTACGAGCAGTACTTC.